This TCR beta chain came from a study of shared clonotypes between healthy human individuals. Study results and limitations: The expectation was that sequencing depth would affect clonotype sharing among donors.

Comment on this clone: What it recognizes is unknown. At one end the junction does not follow the germline gene, possibly because of a read error.

Each of the donors was a healthy adult who was HIV-negative and had not had a recent acute infection or vaccination. Germline-derived CDR1 and CDR2 are MNHEY and SMNVEV (reference sequence). CDR3 size: 22 residues. At a deep level, the assay was run. Repertoires were generated with immunoSEQ multiplex PCR, while TCRdb's copy carries only in-frame clones and drops some. The table includes 1,500,000 or so clones, 97% to 99% detected once. This sequence joins TRBV27 and TRBJ1-5, with 12 positions matching TRBD1. Material for sequencing was naive CD4+ T cells sorted from blood. Sample subset: CD45RA+ positively selected. The source of this sequence is a man aged 25 to 40 in good health. In nucleotides, the CDR3 is TGTGCCAGCAGTCTATCTACCCCTCGGGACAGGGGGCTCATTTTACCCAATCAGCCCCAGCATTTT. It encodes CASSLSTPRDRGLILPNQPQHF.